The present entry profiles one T cell receptor beta chain with its context. Combining iRepertoire HTBI primers with Arm-PCR of CDR3 regions, the authors built TCR beta libraries. TCRdb re-analysed the multiplex PCR reads in MiXCR, keeping a single row per CDR3 protein. Seen here are about 430,000 distinct CDR3 sequences, under 25% observed once, and the top ten hold approximately 15%. Described time point: persistent/refractory GD, antithyroid drugs over 5 years with positive TRAb. From PBMCs, RNA was extracted and then used to make the TCR library. The EDTA tubes were filled with 8 to 9.5 milliliters of drawn peripheral blood. This entry comes from a study of regulatory T cells in long-lasting Graves disease. The germline CDR1 and CDR2 sequences are MNHNS and SASEGT. The CDR3 consists of 13 residues. V was shortened by 4 bases and J by 8 bases, with 9 bases between the two germline ends.

This clonotype originated in a female donor with Graves disease. Sequenced material: peripheral blood mononuclear cells (PBMCs), taken when the disease was refractory, from a patient treated with antithyroid drugs. This chain links TRBV6-1 with TRBJ1-6; D unclear. The CDR3 nucleotides read TGTGCCAGCAGTGGTACCATGGATTCACCCCTCCACTTT. This gives the protein CASSGTMDSPLHF.